This TCR beta chain was retrieved from a study of cytomegalovirus exposure and HLA in healthy donors. The study's findings and limits: DRB1 had the most TCR associations and HLA-C the fewest, a later analysis found, with rates varying by HLA locus. It was fewer than 200 TCR beta chains that were listed as cytomegalovirus-associated. CMV serostatus was the only immune exposure information that was available.

13 Jbeta primers and 60 Vbeta primers were used for the PCR. Sequencing used immunoSEQ multiplex PCR; TCRdb keeps in-frame clones, though not all of them. The sample includes fewer than 200,000 clones, under 70% of them seen just once. The ends lost 1 base at V and 5 bases at J; junction bases unmatched: 6. This CDR3 is built from 15 residues. Germline values: CDR1 SGHTA, CDR2 FQGTGA. Worth noting for this clone: Its antigen is as yet unknown.

The receptor was isolated from a woman aged 40 to 55 in good health and CMV-seropositive. Sequencing was carried out using PBMCs. This chain connects TRBV7-3 to TRBJ2-7, with 9 bases that match TRBD1. The CDR3: CASSLNRDRADEQYF. The CDR3 nucleotides read TGTGCCAGCAGCTTAAACCGGGACAGGGCCGACGAGCAGTACTTC.